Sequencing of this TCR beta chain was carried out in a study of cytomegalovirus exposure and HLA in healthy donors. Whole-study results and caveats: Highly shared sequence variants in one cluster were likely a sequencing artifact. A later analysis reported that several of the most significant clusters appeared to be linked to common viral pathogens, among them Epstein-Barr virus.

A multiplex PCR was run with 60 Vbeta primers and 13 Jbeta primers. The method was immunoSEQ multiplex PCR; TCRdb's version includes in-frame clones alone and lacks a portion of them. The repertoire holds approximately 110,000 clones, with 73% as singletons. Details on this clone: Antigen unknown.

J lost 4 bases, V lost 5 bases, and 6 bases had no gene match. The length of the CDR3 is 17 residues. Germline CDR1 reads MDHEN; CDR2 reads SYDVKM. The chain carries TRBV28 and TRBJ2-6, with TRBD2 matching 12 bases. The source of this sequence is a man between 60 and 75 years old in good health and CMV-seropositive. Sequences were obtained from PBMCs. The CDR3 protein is CASSTRTSGAGANVLTF. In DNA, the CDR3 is TGTGCCAGCAGTACCCGGACTAGCGGGGCCGGGGCCAACGTCCTGACTTTC.